This T cell receptor (beta chain) came from a study of resident and recirculating memory T cells in vitiligo. This clone was detected only a few times. TCRdb keeps only in-frame clones here, not all; method: immunoSEQ multiplex PCR. The sample holds roughly 80,000 clones, around 92% seen once. The germline V gene encodes CDR1 MGHRA and CDR2 YSYEKL. With 1 base removed from V and 0 bases from J, the gap between germline ends came to 9 bases. The length of the CDR3 is 15 residues. The chain has TRBV4-1 and TRBJ1-2, with D uncertain. Sequencing was performed on blood. The receptor was isolated from a male donor with vitiligo. For the CDR3, the DNA is TGCGCCAGCAGCCAAGTTAGCAGTTCTAACTATGGCTACACCTTC. Protein product: CASSQVSSSNYGYTF.